This T cell receptor beta chain was sequenced in a study of PD-1 blockade in classical Hodgkin lymphoma. Broader study findings: Possible causes of repertoire differences, disease activity or prior therapy, remain undefined. Newly diagnosed patients had baseline TCR diversity that was reportedly lower than that of healthy donors.

As regards this clone: Its antigen remains unidentified.

Trimming shortened V by 5 bases and J by 3 bases, and 17 bases separated the two germline ends. The germline gives CDR1 KGHSH, CDR2 LQKENI. This CDR3 has 17 amino acids. Specified time point: newly diagnosed, previously untreated cHL patient sample. The study purified CD4+ T cells from thawed PBMCs using magnetic negative selection. PBMCs from untreated, newly diagnosed classical Hodgkin lymphoma were comparison samples. Clones were sequenced by immunoSEQ multiplex PCR, and TCRdb holds only the in-frame ones, with some missing. Of under 40,000 clones in the sample, 88% were seen once. The receptor comes from a human donor with classical Hodgkin lymphoma. This rearrangement joins TRBV18 to TRBJ2-6; a weak D match, TRBD2 (6 bases). Material for sequencing was CD4+ T cells from blood. The CDR3 loop reads CASSTGRGGFGANVLTF. CDR3 nucleotide sequence: TGTGCCAGCTCAACGGGACGAGGAGGGTTTGGGGCCAACGTCCTGACTTTC.